This T cell receptor (beta chain) was documented in a study of PD-1 blockade in mismatch repair-deficient tumors. Study context: Patients had approximately 13 mismatch repair-deficient cancer types, all previously treated and progressing.

As to this clone: Antigen specificity is unknown.

The table came from immunoSEQ multiplex PCR; TCRdb's copy has only in-frame clones and leaves some out. This sample has 14,000 or so clones, with around 83% found just once. Findings and limits, study-wide: Rapid post-treatment expansion, then contraction, generally preceding radiologic response, marked tumor-resident clones.

The TCR-sequenced patients were three responders to pembrolizumab. There are 14 residues in the CDR3. Germline V gives CDR1 SNHLY, CDR2 FYNNEI. The ends were cut back, 6 bases at V and 3 bases at J, with 15 bases in the middle. The chain employs TRBV2 and TRBJ2-7, with D tentatively TRBD2 (6 bases). This TCR came from an adult with mismatch repair-deficient cancer. Sequenced here: PBMCs, sampled about 15 weeks after starting pembrolizumab. DNA of the CDR3: TGTGCCAGCAGGGAGCGGGTCCCAATCTACGAGCAGTACTTC. It encodes CASRERVPIYEQYF. Full variable domain (rest looked up from reference TRBV2 and TRBJ2-7): EPEVTQTPSHQVTQMGQEVILRCVPISNHLYFYWYRQILGQKVEFLVSFYNNEISEKSEIFDDQFSVERPDGSNFTLKIRSTKLEDSAMYFCASRERVPIYEQYFGPGTRLTVT.